A selection of T cell receptor beta chains follows, all from one sample in a study of cytomegalovirus exposure and HLA in healthy donors. Sequenced by immunoSEQ multiplex PCR; TCRdb stores in-frame clones only, minus some. The sample holds about 110,000 clones, about four fifths seen once. Sequenced material: PBMCs. Receptor source: a man under 40 in good health and CMV-seropositive. Both conserved end residues are trimmed from each CDR3.

cdr3_aa v_call cdr3_length
ANTNDRGMHNSPLH TRBV10-3 14
ASSFRGTEAF TRBV5-1 10
ASSLRGLESYNEQF TRBV5-5 14
ASSLGTANEQF TRBV7-9 11
ASSVPGSNQPQH TRBV2 12
ASSEQGASYEQY TRBV2 12
ASSQDLRGGLYNEQF TRBV4-2 15
ASSSGRAGGADTQY TRBV7-9 14
AWNQQSGYNEQF TRBV30 12
ASSLDAGVGNQETQY TRBV5-1 15
AWSGDRGPGVNTEAF TRBV30 15
ASSRRGGNTEAF TRBV5-1 12
ASSPSGQGVYNEQF TRBV7-9 14
ASSWSGATNSPLH TRBV7-9 13
ASSRSGGAGGELF TRBV5-5 13
ANGEGPPRETQY TRBV10-3 12
ASTPAQSNSPLH TRBV19 12
ASSQEFRLNSNQPQH TRBV4-3 15
ASSFSPGTGISSGANVLT TRBV28 18
ASSTGRAETQY TRBV5-1 11
ASSTGSQETQY TRBV2 11
ASSQDGEGENTEAF TRBV4-2 14
SVGDSGPVAAF TRBV29-1 11
ASSLGGAGNTIY TRBV7-9 12
ASSGGAGLDEQY TRBV11-2 12
ASSVEIGGADEQF TRBV9 13
AWSTSDEQY TRBV30 9
ASSRTGDQPQH TRBV28 11
SVEDFGTGPYEQY TRBV29-1 13
ASSLTGNYGYT TRBV28 11
ASSPRGAGGPNEQF TRBV5-6 14
ASSFATGFSGKDPPLH TRBV27 16
ASSQANYGYT TRBV4-1 10
ASGRGGGGEKLF TRBV25-1 12
AIRPPYRALDYT TRBV10-3 12
ASSQVTTGLAYEQY TRBV4-2 14
ASSVGERGFEQY TRBV9 12
ASSPNVLAGGGHEQF TRBV18 15
ASSMETPQGTGELF TRBV5-1 14
ASSLMSGGNSYNEQF TRBV5-4 15
ASSFGTGGRGNTIY TRBV5-6 14
ASSKKATTAGHSPLH TRBV7-7 15
ASSRGQGNYEQY TRBV5-1 12
ASSVGLAGQDTQY TRBV5-6 13
AITGQGNPYEQY TRBV10-3 12
ASSVPSEGGQSTDTQY TRBV9 16
ASSLGPMNTEAF TRBV4-1 12
ASSVVRGGELF TRBV9 11
SVEERLKAF TRBV29-1 9
ASSLDGGGRELF TRBV7-2 12
ASSQTSGGDNEQF TRBV7-7 13